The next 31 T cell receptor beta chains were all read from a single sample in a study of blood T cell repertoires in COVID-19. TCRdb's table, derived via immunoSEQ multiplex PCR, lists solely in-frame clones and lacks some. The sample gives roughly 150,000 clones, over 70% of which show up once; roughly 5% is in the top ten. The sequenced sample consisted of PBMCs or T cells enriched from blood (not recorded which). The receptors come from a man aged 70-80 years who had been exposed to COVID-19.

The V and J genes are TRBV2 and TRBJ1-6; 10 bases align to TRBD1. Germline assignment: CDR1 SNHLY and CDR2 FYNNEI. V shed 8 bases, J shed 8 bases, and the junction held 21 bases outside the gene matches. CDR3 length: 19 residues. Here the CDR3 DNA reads TGTGCCAGCCGAAGCTCGGGACAGGGGTTTATTTCCCCATATTCACCCCTCCACTTT. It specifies CASRSSGQGFISPYSPLHF.

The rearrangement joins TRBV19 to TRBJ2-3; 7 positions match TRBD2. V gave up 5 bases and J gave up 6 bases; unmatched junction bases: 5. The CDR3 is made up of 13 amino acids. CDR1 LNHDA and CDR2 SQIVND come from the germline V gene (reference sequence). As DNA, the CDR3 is TGTGCCAGTAGTGAGGGGAGGGCCGATACGCAGTATTTT. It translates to CASSEGRADTQYF.

CDR3 DNA sequence: TGTGCCAGCAGGAAACAGGGGGCGTATAATTCACCCCTCCACTTT. Translating it yields CASRKQGAYNSPLHF. The chain carries TRBV11-2 and TRBJ1-6, with 9 bases matching TRBD1. With V trimmed by 6 bases and J by 4 bases, 4 bases remained unmatched. The CDR3 is 15 residues long. Germline CDR1 is SGHAT and CDR2 is FQNNGV.

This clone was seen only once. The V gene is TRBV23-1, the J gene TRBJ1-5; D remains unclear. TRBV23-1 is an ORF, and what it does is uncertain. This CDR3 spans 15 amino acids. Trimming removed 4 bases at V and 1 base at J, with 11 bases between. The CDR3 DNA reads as TGCGCCAGCAGTCCCGGACTTGAGAGCAATCAGCCCCAGCATTTT. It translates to CASSPGLESNQPQHF.

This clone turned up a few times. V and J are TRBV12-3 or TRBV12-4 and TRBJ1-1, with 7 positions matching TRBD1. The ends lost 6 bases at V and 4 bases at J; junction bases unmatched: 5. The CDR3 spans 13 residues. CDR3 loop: CASRRGQFTEAFF. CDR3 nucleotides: TGTGCCAGCAGAAGGGGACAGTTCACTGAAGCTTTCTTT.

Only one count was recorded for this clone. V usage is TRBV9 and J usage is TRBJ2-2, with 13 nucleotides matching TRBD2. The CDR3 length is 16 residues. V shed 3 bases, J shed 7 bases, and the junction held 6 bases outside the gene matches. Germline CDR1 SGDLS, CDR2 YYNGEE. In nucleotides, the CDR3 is TGTGCCAGCAGCGGGGGGACTAGCGGGATCGGCGGGGAGCTGTTTTTT. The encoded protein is CASSGGTSGIGGELFF.

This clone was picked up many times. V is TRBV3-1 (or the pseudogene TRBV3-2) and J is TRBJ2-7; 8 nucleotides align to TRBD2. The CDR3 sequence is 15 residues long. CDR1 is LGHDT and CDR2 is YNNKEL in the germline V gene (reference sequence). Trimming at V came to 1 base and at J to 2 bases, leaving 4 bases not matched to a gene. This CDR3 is CASSQATSAAYEQYF. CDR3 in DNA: TGTGCCAGCAGCCAAGCGACTAGCGCCGCCTACGAGCAGTACTTC.

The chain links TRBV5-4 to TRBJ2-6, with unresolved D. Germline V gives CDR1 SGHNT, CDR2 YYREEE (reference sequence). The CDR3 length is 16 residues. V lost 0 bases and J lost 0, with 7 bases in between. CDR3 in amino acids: CASSLEFRSGANVLTF. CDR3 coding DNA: TGTGCCAGCAGCTTGGAATTCCGCTCTGGGGCCAACGTCCTGACTTTC.

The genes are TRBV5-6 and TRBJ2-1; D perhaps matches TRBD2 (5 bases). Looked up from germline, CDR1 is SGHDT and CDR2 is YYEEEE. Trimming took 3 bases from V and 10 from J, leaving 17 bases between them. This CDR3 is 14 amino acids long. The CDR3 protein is CASSSYIREPEQFF. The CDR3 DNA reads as TGTGCCAGCAGCTCCTATATCCGGGAACCAGAGCAGTTCTTC.

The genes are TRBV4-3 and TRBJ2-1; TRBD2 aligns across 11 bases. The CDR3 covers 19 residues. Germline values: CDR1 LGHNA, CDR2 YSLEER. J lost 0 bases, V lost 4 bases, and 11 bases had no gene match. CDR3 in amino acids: CASSPPPASGRSSYNEQFF. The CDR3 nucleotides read TGCGCCAGCAGCCCCCCCCCGGCTAGCGGGAGGAGCTCCTACAATGAGCAGTTCTTC.

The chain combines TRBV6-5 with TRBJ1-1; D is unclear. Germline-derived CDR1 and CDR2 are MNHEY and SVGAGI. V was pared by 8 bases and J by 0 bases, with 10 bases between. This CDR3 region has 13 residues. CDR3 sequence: CASGATMNTEAFF. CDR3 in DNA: TGTGCCAGCGGAGCAACAATGAACACTGAAGCTTTCTTT.

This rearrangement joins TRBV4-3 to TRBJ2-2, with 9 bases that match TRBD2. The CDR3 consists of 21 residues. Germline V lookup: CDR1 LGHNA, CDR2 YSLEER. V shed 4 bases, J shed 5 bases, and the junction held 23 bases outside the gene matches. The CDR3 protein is CASSPGSPRLAGGRKTGELFF. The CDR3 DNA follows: TGCGCCAGCAGCCCAGGGTCCCCGCGACTTGCGGGAGGGAGGAAAACCGGGGAGCTGTTTTTT.

DNA for the CDR3: TGTGCCAGCAGCTCAAAGGGACTAGCCCTTTCCTACGAGCAGTACTTC. Its translation: CASSSKGLALSYEQYF. This sequence joins TRBV7-7 and TRBJ2-7, with 9 bases lining up with TRBD2. Germline CDR1 and CDR2: SSHAT and FNYEAQ (reference sequence). Trimming at V came to 4 bases and at J to 1 base, leaving 8 bases not matched to a gene. The CDR3 totals 16 residues.

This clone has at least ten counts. Here the CDR3 DNA reads TGTGCCATCAGTGAGTCCGCGGGGACTAGCGGGGTGGATGAGCAGTTCTTC. Amino acids: CAISESAGTSGVDEQFF. The genes are TRBV10-3 and TRBJ2-1; TRBD2 matches at 13 bases. CDR1 ENHRY and CDR2 SYGVKD come from the germline V gene. There are 17 residues in the CDR3. The V gene end was trimmed by 0 bases and the J gene end by 8 bases; junction bases not matched to a gene: 7.

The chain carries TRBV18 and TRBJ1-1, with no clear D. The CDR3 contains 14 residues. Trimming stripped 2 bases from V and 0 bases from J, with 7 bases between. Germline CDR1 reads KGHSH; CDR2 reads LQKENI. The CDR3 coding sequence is TGTGCCAGCTCACCAGCTACCATGAACACTGAAGCTTTCTTT. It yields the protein CASSPATMNTEAFF.

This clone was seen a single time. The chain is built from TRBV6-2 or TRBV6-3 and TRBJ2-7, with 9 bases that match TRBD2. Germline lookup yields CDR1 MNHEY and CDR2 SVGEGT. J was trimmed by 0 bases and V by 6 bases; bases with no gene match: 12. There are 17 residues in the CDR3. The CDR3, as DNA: TGTGCCAGCAGCCCCCTCGGGCGGCGGGGGGGCTCCTACGAGCAGTACTTC. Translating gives CASSPLGRRGGSYEQYF.

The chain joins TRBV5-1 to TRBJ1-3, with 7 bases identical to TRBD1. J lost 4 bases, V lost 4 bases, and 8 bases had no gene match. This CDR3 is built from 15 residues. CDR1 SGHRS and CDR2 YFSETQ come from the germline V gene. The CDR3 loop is CASSQGTVTGNTIYF. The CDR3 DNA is TGCGCCAGCAGCCAGGGGACAGTAACCGGAAACACCATATATTTT. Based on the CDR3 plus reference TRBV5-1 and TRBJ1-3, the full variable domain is KAGVTQTPRYLIKTRGQQVTLSCSPISGHRSVSWYQQTPGQGLQFLFEYFSETQRNKGNFPGRFSGRQFSNSRSEMNVSTLELGDSALYLCASSQGTVTGNTIYFGEGSWLTVV.

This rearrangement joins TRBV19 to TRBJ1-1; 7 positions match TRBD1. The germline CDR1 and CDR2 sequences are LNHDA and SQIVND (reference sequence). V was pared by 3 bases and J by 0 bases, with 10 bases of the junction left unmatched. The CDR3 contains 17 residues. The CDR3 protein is CASSMRLGQIMNTEAFF. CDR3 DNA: TGTGCCAGTAGTATGAGGCTGGGACAGATTATGAACACTGAAGCTTTCTTT.

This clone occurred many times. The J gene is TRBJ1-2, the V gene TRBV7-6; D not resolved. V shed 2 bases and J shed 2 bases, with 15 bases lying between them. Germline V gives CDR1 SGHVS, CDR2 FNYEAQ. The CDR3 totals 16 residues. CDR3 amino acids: CASSLYEGLANYGYTF. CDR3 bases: TGTGCCAGCAGCTTATACGAGGGTTTAGCCAACTATGGCTACACCTTC.

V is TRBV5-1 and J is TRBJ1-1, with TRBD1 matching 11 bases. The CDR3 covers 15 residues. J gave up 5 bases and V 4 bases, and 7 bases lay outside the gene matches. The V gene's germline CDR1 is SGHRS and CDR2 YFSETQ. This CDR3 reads CASSLGQGAYTEAFF. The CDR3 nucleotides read TGCGCCAGCAGCCTCGGACAGGGGGCCTATACTGAAGCTTTCTTT.

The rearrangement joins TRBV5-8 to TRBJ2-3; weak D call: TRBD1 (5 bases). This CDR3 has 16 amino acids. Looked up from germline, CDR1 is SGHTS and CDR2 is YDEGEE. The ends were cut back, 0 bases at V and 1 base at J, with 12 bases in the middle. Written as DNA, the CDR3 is TGTGCCAGCAGCTTGGAGGGTGAAGGGGGCACAGATACGCAGTATTTT. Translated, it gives CASSLEGEGGTDTQYF.

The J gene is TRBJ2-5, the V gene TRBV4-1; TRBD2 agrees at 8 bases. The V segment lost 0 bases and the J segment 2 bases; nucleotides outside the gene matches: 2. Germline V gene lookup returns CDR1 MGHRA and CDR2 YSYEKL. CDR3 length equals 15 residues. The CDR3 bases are TGCGCCAGCAGCCAAGATACTAGCGGACAAGAGACCCAGTACTTC. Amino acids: CASSQDTSGQETQYF.

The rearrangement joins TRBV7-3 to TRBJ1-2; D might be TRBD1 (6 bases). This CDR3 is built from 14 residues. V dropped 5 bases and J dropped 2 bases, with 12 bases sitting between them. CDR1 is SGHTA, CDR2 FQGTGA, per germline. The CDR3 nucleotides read TGTGCCAGCAGCGCGGACAGCCCCAACTATGGCTACACCTTC. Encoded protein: CASSADSPNYGYTF.

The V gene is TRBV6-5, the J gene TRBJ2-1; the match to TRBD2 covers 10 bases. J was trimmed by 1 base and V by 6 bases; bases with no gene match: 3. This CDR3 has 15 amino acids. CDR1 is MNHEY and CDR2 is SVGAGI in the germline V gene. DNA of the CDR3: TGTGCCAGCAGCCTAGCGGGAGCGTCCTACAATGAGCAGTTCTTC. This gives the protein CASSLAGASYNEQFF.

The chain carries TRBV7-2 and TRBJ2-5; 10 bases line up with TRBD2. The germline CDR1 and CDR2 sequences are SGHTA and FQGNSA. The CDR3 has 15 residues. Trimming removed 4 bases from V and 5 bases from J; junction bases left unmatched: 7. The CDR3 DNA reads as TGTGCCAGCAGCTCGTTAGCGGGAGGCGGTGAGACCCAGTACTTC. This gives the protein CASSSLAGGGETQYF.

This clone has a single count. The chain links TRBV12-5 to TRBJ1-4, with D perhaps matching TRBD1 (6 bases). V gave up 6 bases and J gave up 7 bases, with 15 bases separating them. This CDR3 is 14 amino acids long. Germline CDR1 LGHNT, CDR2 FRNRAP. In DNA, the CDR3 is TGTGCTAGTGGGGGGTCGGACAGTTTTGAAAAACTGTTTTTT. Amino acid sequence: CASGGSDSFEKLFF. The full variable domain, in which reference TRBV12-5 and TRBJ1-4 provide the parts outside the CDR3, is DARVTQTPRHKVTEMGQEVTMRCQPILGHNTVFWYRQTMMQGLELLAYFRNRAPLDDSGMPKDRFSAEMPDATLATLKIQPSEPRDSAVYFCASGGSDSFEKLFFGSGTQLSVL.

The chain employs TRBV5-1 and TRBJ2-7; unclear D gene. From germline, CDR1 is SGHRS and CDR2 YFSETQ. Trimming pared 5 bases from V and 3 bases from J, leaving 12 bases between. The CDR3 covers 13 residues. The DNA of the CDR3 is TGCGCCAGCAGTCAGGCCGTGAACTACGAGCAGTACTTC. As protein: CASSQAVNYEQYF.

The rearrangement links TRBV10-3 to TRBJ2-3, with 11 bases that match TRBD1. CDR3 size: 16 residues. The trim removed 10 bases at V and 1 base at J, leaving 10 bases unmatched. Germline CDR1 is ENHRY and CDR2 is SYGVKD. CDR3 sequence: CATGQGAGGGTDTQYF. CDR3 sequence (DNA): TGTGCCACTGGACAGGGGGCGGGAGGTGGCACAGATACGCAGTATTTT.

The CDR3 is CASSIGTLNTEAFF. As DNA, the CDR3 is TGTGCCAGTAGTATTGGGACATTGAACACTGAAGCTTTCTTT. This chain links TRBV19 with TRBJ1-1; TRBD1 is a possible D gene (6 bases). This CDR3 region has 14 residues. The germline V and J ends were trimmed by 3 bases and 0 bases, with 8 bases remaining between them. CDR1 is LNHDA, CDR2 SQIVND, per germline (reference sequence).

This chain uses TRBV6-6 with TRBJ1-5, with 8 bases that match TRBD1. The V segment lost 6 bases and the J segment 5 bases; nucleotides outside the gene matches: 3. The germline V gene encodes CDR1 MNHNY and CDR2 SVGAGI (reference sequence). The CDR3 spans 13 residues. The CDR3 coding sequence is TGTGCCAGCAGCTTGGGACAGGATCAGCCCCAGCATTTT. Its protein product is CASSLGQDQPQHF.

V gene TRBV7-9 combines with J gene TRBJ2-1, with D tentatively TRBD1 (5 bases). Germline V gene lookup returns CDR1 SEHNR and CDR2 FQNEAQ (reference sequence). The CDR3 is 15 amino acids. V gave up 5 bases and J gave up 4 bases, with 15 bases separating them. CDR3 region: CASSRIGAIYNEQFF. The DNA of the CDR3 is TGTGCCAGCAGCCGAATAGGGGCGATTTACAATGAGCAGTTCTTC.